The rows below give T cell receptor beta chains drawn from one sample of a study of blood T cell repertoires in COVID-19. TCRdb's table, derived via immunoSEQ multiplex PCR, lists solely in-frame clones and lacks some. The table records some 83,000 clones, about 88% of them present only once. Sequencing was done on a sample of peripheral blood. These receptor sequences come from a man older than 75 with active or convalescent COVID-19. CDR3s include the opening cysteine and the closing phenylalanine or tryptophan. The D gene is left open where the match is weak. Not all rows give a size; the values are once, few, many and, for expanded clones, a class.

TRBJ1-5 - TRBV7-2 - TGTGCCAGCAGCTCCCGCGGGGATCAGCCCCAGCATTTT CASSSRGDQPQHF
TRBJ2-2 - TRBV12-3/TRBV12-4 once TGTGCCAGCGGGCGTGGAACCACCGGGGAGCTGTTTTTT CASGRGTTGELFF
TRBJ2-2 - TRBV5-1 - TGCGCCAGCAGCTTGGCTGGGCTAAACACCGGGGAGCTGTTTTTT CASSLAGLNTGELFF
TRBJ1-2 - TRBV4-1 - TGCGCCAGCAGCCAAGATAGTGCCACCTACTATGGCTACACCTTC CASSQDSATYYGYTF
TRBJ2-2 - TRBV5-1 few TGCGCCAGCAGCTTGGCTATGACCGGGGAGCTGTTTTTT CASSLAMTGELFF
TRBJ1-1 - TRBV19 - TGTGCCAGTAGTTCTCGGACACGGGCCACTGAAGCTTTCTTT CASSSRTRATEAFF
TRBJ2-1 TRBD2 TRBV3-1/TRBV3-2 - TGTGCCAGCAGCCGGAATAGCGGGGATTACAATGAGCAGTTCTTC CASSRNSGDYNEQFF
TRBJ1-5 TRBD1 TRBV5-1 - TGCGCCAGCAGTAGACAGGGAGAGCAGCCCCAGCATTTT CASSRQGEQPQHF
TRBJ2-5 TRBD1 TRBV4-1 - TGCGCCAGCAGCCAGTTCACCGGGACAGGGATCCAAGAGACCCAGTACTTC CASSQFTGTGIQETQYF
TRBJ2-4 TRBD2 TRBV5-1 - TGCGCCAGCAGCAAATGGACTAGCGTAGGTGATGATCTAGCCAAAAACATTCAGTACTTC CASSKWTSVGDDLAKNIQYF
TRBJ1-1 - TRBV13 - TGTGCCAGCACCCGCGGTACTGAAGCTTTCTTT CASTRGTEAFF
TRBJ2-5 - TRBV5-4 - TGTGCCAGCAGCTCCCTTCTAGGCCCAGAGACCCAGTACTTC CASSSLLGPETQYF
TRBJ1-1 - TRBV9 - TGTGCCAGCAGCGTTTATCCCGGGGAGACTGAAGCTTTCTTT CASSVYPGETEAFF
TRBJ1-3 - TRBV7-2 - TGTGCCAGCAGCTTAGCCGCCGGGGACACCATATATTTT CASSLAAGDTIYF
TRBJ2-2 - TRBV4-1 - TGCGCCAGCAGCCAAGTACGCGTCCGGACTGGCACCGGGGAGCTGTTTTTT CASSQVRVRTGTGELFF
TRBJ2-1 - TRBV7-2 - TGTGCCAGCAGCGAAAGACTGGGAAGGGGACTGCTTAATGAGCAGTTCTTC CASSERLGRGLLNEQFF
TRBJ1-2 TRBD1 TRBV6-1 - TGTGCCAGCAGTGAGAGAACAGGGGGAAATGGCTACACCTTC CASSERTGGNGYTF
TRBJ1-1 - TRBV5-1 - TGCGCCAGCAGCTTGAATCAGGGATACACTGAAGCTTTCTTT CASSLNQGYTEAFF
TRBJ2-3 - TRBV6-1 - TGTGCCAGCAGTGTCGGGAGAGACAGGGTGGGAGATACGCAGTATTTT CASSVGRDRVGDTQYF
TRBJ1-4 - TRBV11-2 - TGTGCCAGCAGCATGGCGAGGGAAAAACTGTTTTTT CASSMAREKLFF
TRBJ1-1 - TRBV29-1 - TGCAGCGTTGTGGTCACAGGAGCGAACACTGAAGCTTTCTTT CSVVVTGANTEAFF
TRBJ2-3 TRBD2 TRBV19 - TGTGCCAGTACCCCCCGGCGGGGGAGCACAGATACGCAGTATTTT CASTPRRGSTDTQYF
TRBJ2-5 - TRBV18 - TGTGCCAGCTCACCGGTCGTCGGGGAGACCCAGTACTTC CASSPVVGETQYF
TRBJ1-6 TRBD1 TRBV5-1 - TGCGCCAGCAGCTTGTCAGGCGGCAGGGGGGCTAGTTCACCCCTCCACTTT CASSLSGGRGASSPLHF
TRBJ2-1 TRBD1 TRBV12-3/TRBV12-4 - TGTGCCAGCAGGGGACAGGGTGACAATGAGCAGTTCTTC CASRGQGDNEQFF
TRBJ1-1 TRBD1 TRBV5-1 - TGCGCCAGCAGCTTGGGACAGGGGTTTCTAACTGAAGCTTTCTTT CASSLGQGFLTEAFF
TRBJ1-2 - TRBV11-2 - TGTGCCAGCAGCTTAGATGGCCAGTTCTATGGCTACACCTTC CASSLDGQFYGYTF
TRBJ1-3 TRBD1 TRBV11-2 - TGTGCCAGCAGCTTCGGGACAGCTGGAAACACCATATATTTT CASSFGTAGNTIYF
TRBJ1-2 TRBD1 TRBV6-5 - TGTGCCAGCACTCCCAGGGACAGAAAAAACTATGGCTACACCTTC CASTPRDRKNYGYTF
TRBJ2-5 TRBD1 TRBV18 - TGTGCCAGCTCATCCCTCGGGACAGGGGGTGCGACACCGATCCAAGAGACCCAGTACTTC CASSSLGTGGATPIQETQYF
TRBJ1-1 - TRBV5-1 once TGCGCCAGCAGCTTGGTGGGGGGTGACACTGAAGCTTTCTTT CASSLVGGDTEAFF